The 21 T cell receptor beta chains below were found in one sample sequenced in a study of T cells after posttransplantation cyclophosphamide. Busulfan-fludarabine conditioning, marrow transplant, and cyclophosphamide on days +3 and +4 were administered. Data came from immunoSEQ multiplex PCR; TCRdb stores just in-frame clones and leaves some out. Recorded here are some 4,000 clones, none singletons. The sample consisted of PBMCs, taken after allogeneic stem cell transplant with posttransplant cyclophosphamide. The source of these receptors is a female patient under 30 who received an allogeneic stem cell transplant from an unrelated donor, was CMV-positive, and had acute GVHD only. The graft donor may be the source of some T cells.

There are many counts of this clone. The chain joins TRBV28 to TRBJ2-2; maybe TRBD2 (6 bases). CDR1 is MDHEN and CDR2 is SYDVKM in the germline V gene. The ends were cut back, 2 bases at V and 3 bases at J, with 7 bases in the middle. The CDR3 is made up of 14 amino acids. In DNA form, the CDR3 reads TGTGCCAGCAGTTTAGGGGGGTACACCGGGGAGCTGTTTTTT. The encoded protein is CASSLGGYTGELFF.

This clone was observed a handful of times. The CDR3 DNA reads TGTGCCAGTAGTAGTCAGGGGATCGCACCCCTCCACTTT. Its translation: CASSSQGIAPLHF. The genes are TRBV19 and TRBJ1-6; D is possibly TRBD1 (6 bases). The CDR3 totals 13 residues. Trimming stripped 4 bases from V and 11 bases from J, with 12 bases between. Germline V gene data show CDR1 as LNHDA and CDR2 as SQIVND (reference sequence).

This clone was seen at least ten times. The chain combines TRBV27 with TRBJ1-5; unclear D gene. Germline CDR1 MNHEY, CDR2 SMNVEV (reference sequence). CDR3 length: 13 amino acids. V was cut by 6 bases and J by 4 bases, with 10 bases left in between. The CDR3 bases are TGTGCCAGCAGGGGGAGGTCGAATCAGCCCCAGCATTTT. Amino acid sequence: CASRGRSNQPQHF.

In this sample, this clone turned up many times. The chain recombines TRBV5-1 with TRBJ2-7; 11 bases agree with TRBD2. Per the germline V gene, CDR1 is SGHRS and CDR2 is YFSETQ. The CDR3 loop spans 16 amino acids. With 7 bases clipped from V and 6 bases from J, the junction kept 15 bases outside the gene matches. In DNA form, the CDR3 reads TGCGCCAGCGGTAAGGGTGTGGGGACTAGCGGAAGCGAGCAGTACTTC. Its protein is CASGKGVGTSGSEQYF.

This clone showed up many times. The chain carries TRBV25-1 and TRBJ1-5; a weak D match, TRBD1 (6 bases). The ends were cut back, 3 bases at V and 2 bases at J, with 8 bases in the middle. Looked up from germline, CDR1 is MGHDK and CDR2 is SYGVNS. The CDR3 sequence is 14 residues long. CDR3 nucleotide sequence: TGTGCCAGCAGTGATCCAGGGGGCAATCAGCCCCAGCATTTT. Protein product: CASSDPGGNQPQHF.

This clone was seen repeatedly, ten times or more. The rearrangement links TRBV30 to TRBJ1-5; 7 bases fit TRBD1. Germline assignment: CDR1 GTSNPN and CDR2 SVGIG (reference sequence). The CDR3 contains 15 residues. J lost 6 bases, V lost 2 bases, and 10 bases had no gene match. The CDR3 DNA is TGTGCCTGGAGTTACAGGGGAGGAACGTTTCAGCCCCAGCATTTT. It codes for CAWSYRGGTFQPQHF.

This clone showed up many times. Here the CDR3 reads CASSEYGPGGINEQFF. CDR3 coding DNA: TGTGCCAGCAGTGAATACGGGCCCGGAGGGATCAATGAGCAGTTCTTC. V and J are TRBV2 and TRBJ2-1; possible D gene TRBD2, 6 bases. Deletions cut 2 bases from V and 6 bases from J, with 17 bases between. Germline V gene lookup returns CDR1 SNHLY and CDR2 FYNNEI. CDR3 size: 16 residues.

This clone was seen at least ten times. This chain joins TRBV19 and TRBJ2-7; D might be TRBD1 (6 bases). V lost 5 bases and J lost 5, with 13 bases in between. Germline loops: CDR1 LNHDA, CDR2 SQIVND (reference sequence). The CDR3 has 13 amino acids. The CDR3 here is CASSAGQINEQYF. The CDR3 coding sequence is TGTGCCAGTAGTGCCGGACAGATCAACGAGCAGTACTTC.

This clone occurred many times. The chain is built from TRBV6-5 and TRBJ1-1; maybe TRBD1 (5 bases). With 5 bases removed from V and 5 bases from J, the gap between germline ends came to 15 bases. Germline loops: CDR1 MNHEY, CDR2 SVGAGI. This CDR3 has 14 amino acids. The DNA of the CDR3 is TGTGCCAGCAGTCACACCCCGGGGGGGACTGAAGCTTTCTTT. Translated, it gives CASSHTPGGTEAFF.

This clone has a count of ten or more. The chain links TRBV11-2 to TRBJ1-6; possible D gene TRBD1, 6 bases. V was trimmed by 4 bases and J by 5 bases, leaving 15 bases between them. This CDR3 is 16 amino acids long. CDR1 SGHAT and CDR2 FQNNGV come from the germline V gene. Written as DNA, the CDR3 is TGTGCCAGCAGCTCGACCCTCAGGGGTAATAATTCACCCCTCCACTTT. It codes for CASSSTLRGNNSPLHF.

This clone was seen ten or more times. The chain couples TRBV10-3 to TRBJ2-5, with D possibly matching TRBD2 (6 bases). Trimming removed 3 bases at V and 4 bases at J, with 24 bases between. The germline V gene has CDR1 ENHRY and CDR2 SYGVKD. This CDR3 has 18 residues. The CDR3 is CAISDLLTSSAGGETQYF. Written as DNA, the CDR3 is TGTGCCATCAGTGACTTGCTCACTAGCTCAGCTGGGGGAGAGACCCAGTACTTC.

In its sample, this clone ranks as medium-sized. The rearrangement uses TRBV5-4 and TRBJ2-7, with 7 bases identical to TRBD1. CDR1 is SGHNT, CDR2 YYREEE, per germline (reference sequence). With 3 bases clipped from V and 2 bases from J, the junction kept 8 bases outside the gene matches. There are 15 residues in the CDR3. The CDR3 DNA reads TGTGCCAGCAGCTCGAGGGACAGATCAACCTACGAGCAGTACTTC. This translates into CASSSRDRSTYEQYF. Full variable domain (missing parts from reference TRBV5-4 and TRBJ2-7): ETGVTQSPTHLIKTRGQQVTLRCSSQSGHNTVSWYQQALGQGPQFIFQYYREEENGRGNFPPRFSGLQFPNYSSELNVNALELDDSALYLCASSSRDRSTYEQYFGPGTRLTVT.

This clone showed up many times. The chain carries TRBV19 and TRBJ1-2, with D possibly matching TRBD1 (6 bases). Germline V gives CDR1 LNHDA, CDR2 SQIVND (reference sequence). CDR3 length: 17 amino acids. Trimming cost V 0 bases and J 3 bases, with 17 bases left between them. The CDR3 nucleotides are TGTGCCAGTAGTATAGATATAGGGGGAAGATCTCACTATGGCTACACCTTC. Translation: CASSIDIGGRSHYGYTF.

Concerning this clone: The germline gene is not matched at one end of the junction; a read error may be the cause. The V call is TRBV7-7, the J call TRBJ2-7; weak D call: TRBD2 (6 bases). Germline V lookup: CDR1 SSHAT, CDR2 FNYEAQ (reference sequence). The length of the CDR3 is 14 residues. CDR3 coding DNA: TGTGCTAGCAGCTTACGGAGGGCCATCTACGAGCAGTACTTC. It yields the protein CASSLRRAIYEQYF.

This chain connects TRBV7-9 to TRBJ1-2; D is possibly TRBD1 (6 bases). Germline assignment: CDR1 SEHNR and CDR2 FQNEAQ (reference sequence). V was shortened by 5 bases and J by 2 bases, with 12 bases between the two germline ends. This CDR3 is built from 14 residues. The CDR3 here is CASSPPGANYGYTF. Here the CDR3 DNA reads TGTGCCAGCAGCCCCCCAGGGGCGAACTATGGCTACACCTTC. Full variable domain (remainder filled in from reference TRBV7-9 and TRBJ1-2): DTGVSQNPRHKITKRGQNVTFRCDPISEHNRLYWYRQTLGQGPEFLTYFQNEAQLEKSRLLSDRFSAERPKGSFSTLEIQRTEQGDSAMYLCASSPPGANYGYTFGSGTRLTVV.

This clone was seen only a few times. The rearrangement links TRBV30 to TRBJ1-2, with 8 bases lining up with TRBD1. V gave up 4 bases and J gave up 7 bases; unmatched junction bases: 8. Germline V gene lookup returns CDR1 GTSNPN and CDR2 SVGIG (reference sequence). CDR3 length: 13 amino acids. In DNA, the CDR3 is TGTGCCTGGACTCCGACAGGGGTTGGTGGCTACACCTTC. This encodes CAWTPTGVGGYTF. The variable domain in full, with the rest retrieved from reference TRBV30 and TRBJ1-2, is SQTIHQWPATLVQPVGSPLSLECTVEGTSNPNLYWYRQAAGRGLQLLFYSVGIGQISSEVPQNLSASRPQDRQFILSSKKLLLSDSGFYLCAWTPTGVGGYTFGSGTRLTVV.

This clone is labeled as medium-sized. This chain joins TRBV9 and TRBJ2-7; 8 bases align to TRBD1. This CDR3 contains 13 residues. From germline, CDR1 is SGDLS and CDR2 YYNGEE. J gave up 4 bases and V 4 bases, and 4 bases lay outside the gene matches. The CDR3 loop reads CASSPQGAYEQYF. CDR3 coding DNA: TGTGCCAGCAGCCCTCAGGGGGCTTACGAGCAGTACTTC.

This clone has a count of ten or more. V gene TRBV27 combines with J gene TRBJ2-7; 10 nucleotides match TRBD2. CDR1 MNHEY and CDR2 SMNVEV come from the germline V gene (reference sequence). The CDR3 sequence is 14 residues long. V lost 6 bases to trimming and J lost 8 bases; unmatched junction nucleotides: 10. The DNA of the CDR3 is TGTGCCAGCAGGGCTAGCGGGGGATCGGGGAAGCAGTACTTC. Residues: CASRASGGSGKQYF.

This clone was picked up many times. One end of the junction fails to match germline, which may point to a read error. The chain uses TRBV14 and TRBJ1-5; the match to TRBD1 covers 9 bases. Germline V gene data show CDR1 as SGHDN and CDR2 as FVKESK. The CDR3 consists of 15 residues. CDR3 coding DNA: TGTGCCGGCAGCCTGTCCGGGACAGGGAACCAGCCCCAGCATTTT. Amino acids: CAGSLSGTGNQPQHF.

CDR3 residues: CASSPAGLAGVYEQYF. The CDR3 DNA follows: TGTGCCAGCAGCCCCGCCGGACTAGCGGGAGTGTACGAGCAGTACTTC. V usage is TRBV14 and J usage is TRBJ2-7, with TRBD2 matching 13 bases. Per the germline V gene, CDR1 is SGHDN and CDR2 is FVKESK. V shed 4 bases, J shed 4 bases, and the junction held 7 bases outside the gene matches. This CDR3 region has 16 residues.

This clone was observed at least ten times. The gene calls are TRBV23-1 and TRBJ1-4; 7 bases fit TRBD1. TRBV23-1 is assigned to the ORF class and has an uncertain function. Unmatched junction bases numbered 4, after V lost 3 bases and J lost 6 bases. The CDR3 spans 14 residues. The CDR3 loop is CASSQPGTDEKLFF. The DNA of the CDR3 is TGCGCCAGCAGTCAGCCCGGGACAGATGAAAAACTGTTTTTT.